This record covers a single T cell receptor beta chain. The sample is drawn from a study of shared T cell receptors in the human thymus. Data came from immunoSEQ multiplex PCR; TCRdb stores just in-frame clones and leaves some out. The profile shows around 730,000 clones, around 85% of them singletons. The sample was also reused in another study, on human thymus T cells. That source notes: Healthy Finnish infants having corrective surgery for congenital heart defects served as donors. Thymic resections from corrective heart surgery supplied the tissue.

The sequenced material came from thymocytes. The sequence was collected from a girl less than two years old with a congenital heart defect.

The CDR3 spells CASSATGSGSEAFF. The CDR3 DNA reads TGTGCCAGCAGTGCCACAGGGTCTGGGTCTGAAGCTTTCTTT. This chain connects TRBV25-1 to TRBJ1-1; TRBD1 is a possible D gene (6 bases). Germline-derived CDR1 and CDR2 are MGHDK and SYGVNS. This CDR3 is built from 14 residues. Trimming removed 4 bases from V and 6 bases from J, with 15 bases in between.